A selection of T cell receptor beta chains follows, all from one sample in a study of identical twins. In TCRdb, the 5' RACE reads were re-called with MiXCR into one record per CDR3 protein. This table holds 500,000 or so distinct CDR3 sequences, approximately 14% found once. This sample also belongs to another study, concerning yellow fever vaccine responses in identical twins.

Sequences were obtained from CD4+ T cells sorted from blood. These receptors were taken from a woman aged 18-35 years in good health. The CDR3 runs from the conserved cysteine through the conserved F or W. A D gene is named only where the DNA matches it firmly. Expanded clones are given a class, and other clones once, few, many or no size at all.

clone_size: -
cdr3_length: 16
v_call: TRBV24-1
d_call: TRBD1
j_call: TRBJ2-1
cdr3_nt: TGTGCCACCAGTGGATCCACCGGGACAGTAGACAATGAGCAGTTCTTC
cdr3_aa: CATSGSTGTVDNEQFF

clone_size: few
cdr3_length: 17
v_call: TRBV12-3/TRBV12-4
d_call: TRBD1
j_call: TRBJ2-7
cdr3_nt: TGTGCCAGCAGTTTAGCGGGGACAGGGCCTCGACTCATCGAGCAGTACTTC
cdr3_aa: CASSLAGTGPRLIEQYF

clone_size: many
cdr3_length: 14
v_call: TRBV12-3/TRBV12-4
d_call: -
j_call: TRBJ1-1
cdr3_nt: TGTGCCAGCAGACCGACACCGGGGATGGTTGAAGCTTTCTTT
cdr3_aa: CASRPTPGMVEAFF

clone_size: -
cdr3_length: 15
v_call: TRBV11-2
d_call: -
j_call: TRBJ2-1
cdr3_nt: TGTGCCAGCAGCTCAACAGGTCCCCCGGGGAATGAGCAGTTCTTC
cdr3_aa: CASSSTGPPGNEQFF

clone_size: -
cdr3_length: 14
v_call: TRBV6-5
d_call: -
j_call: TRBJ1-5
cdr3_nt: TGTGCCAGCAGTTACTCGCTGACGACCCAGCCCCAGCATTTT
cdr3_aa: CASSYSLTTQPQHF

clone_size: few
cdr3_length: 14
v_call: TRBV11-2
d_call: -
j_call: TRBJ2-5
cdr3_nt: TGTGCCAGCAGCTTAGGGGCAGCCAGGGAGACCCAGTACTTC
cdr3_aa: CASSLGAARETQYF

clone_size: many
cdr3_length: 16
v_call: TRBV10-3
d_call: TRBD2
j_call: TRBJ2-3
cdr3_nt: TGTGCCATCAGTGAGGACTCGGGAGGGCCAGGAGATACGCAGTATTTT
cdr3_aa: CAISEDSGGPGDTQYF

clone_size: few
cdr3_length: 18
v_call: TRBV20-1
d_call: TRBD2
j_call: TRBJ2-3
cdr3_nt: TGCAGTGCTAGCTCGTTAGCGGGGGGGCCGGTGGGCACAGATACGCAGTATTTT
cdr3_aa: CSASSLAGGPVGTDTQYF

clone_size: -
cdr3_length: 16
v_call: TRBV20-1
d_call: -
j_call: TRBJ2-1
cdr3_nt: TGCAGTGCTATTTTTCCGGGATTACCCTCCTACAATGAGCAGTTCTTC
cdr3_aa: CSAIFPGLPSYNEQFF

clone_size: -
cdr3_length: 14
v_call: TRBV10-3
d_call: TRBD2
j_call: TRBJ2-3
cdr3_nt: TGTGCCTCCTCGGGGGGGGACGGCACAGATACGCAGTATTTT
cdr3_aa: CASSGGDGTDTQYF

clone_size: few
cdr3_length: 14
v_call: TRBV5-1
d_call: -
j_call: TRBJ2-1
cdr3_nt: TGCGCCAGCAGCTTGGACCAGGCCTACAATGAGCAGTTCTTC
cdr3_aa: CASSLDQAYNEQFF

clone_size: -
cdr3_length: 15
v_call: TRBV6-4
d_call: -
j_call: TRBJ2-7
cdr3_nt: TGTGCCAGCAGACCCGTGACAGGATCTCGGGACGAGCAGTACTTC
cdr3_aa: CASRPVTGSRDEQYF

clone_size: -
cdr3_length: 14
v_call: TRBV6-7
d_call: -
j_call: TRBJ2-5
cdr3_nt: TGTGCCAGCAGTTACCCCTTGGGGCAAGAGACCCAGTACTTC
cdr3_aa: CASSYPLGQETQYF

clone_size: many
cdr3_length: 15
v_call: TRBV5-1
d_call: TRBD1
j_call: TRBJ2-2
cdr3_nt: TGCGCCAGCAGATCCGGGACAGGGGGCACCGGGGAGCTGTTTTTT
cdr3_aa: CASRSGTGGTGELFF

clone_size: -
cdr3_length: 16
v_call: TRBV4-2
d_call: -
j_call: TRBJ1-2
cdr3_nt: TGTGCCAGCAGCCAAGATCGCGCAGGGGCAAGCTATGGCTACACCTTC
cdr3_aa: CASSQDRAGASYGYTF

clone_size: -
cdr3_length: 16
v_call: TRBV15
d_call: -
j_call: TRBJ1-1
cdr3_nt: TGTGCCACCAGCAGAGATCGTCTGCGAGTGAACACTGAAGCTTTCTTT
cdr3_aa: CATSRDRLRVNTEAFF

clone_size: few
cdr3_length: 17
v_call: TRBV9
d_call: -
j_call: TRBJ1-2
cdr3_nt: TGTGCCAGCAGCTTATCCCCGGGGCGCCGAGGGAGAGAGGGCTACACCTTC
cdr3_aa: CASSLSPGRRGREGYTF

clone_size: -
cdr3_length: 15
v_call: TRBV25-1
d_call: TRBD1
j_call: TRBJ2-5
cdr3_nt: TGTGCCAGCAGTGGGGGACAGGGGGCGATTGAGACCCAGTACTTC
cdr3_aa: CASSGGQGAIETQYF